This TCR beta chain was found in a study of blood T cell repertoires in COVID-19. Study information: Some COVID-19 samples were acute and others convalescent; all came from the United States, Italy and Spain. The analysed material was cDNA or gDNA that came from T cells, B-cell-depleted T cells, or PBMCs.

The germline CDR1 and CDR2 sequences are SGHRS and YFSETQ. This CDR3 region has 15 residues. Unmatched junction bases numbered 4, after V lost 5 bases and J lost 0 bases. Donors in Cohort 3 who had recovered were those with two negative PCRs, healthcare professional clearance, or resolution of their symptoms. In the authors' methods: By means of reference gene primer amplification, nucleated cell counts were estimated. Here immunoSEQ multiplex PCR was the method, and the copy in TCRdb shows in-frame clones only, minus some. V, J and clone size are taken as reported in that table, and D and trimming were inferred from the DNA itself. Among 180,000 or so clones listed, approximately 87% were seen once.

The J gene is TRBJ2-3, the V gene TRBV5-1; 9 bases are shared with TRBD2. Sequenced sample: PBMCs or T cells enriched from blood (not recorded which). The receptor comes from a woman between 50 and 59 years old who had recovered from COVID-19. This CDR3 reads CASRPTSGSTDTQYF. As DNA, the CDR3 is TGCGCCAGCAGACCAACTAGCGGGAGCACAGATACGCAGTATTTT.